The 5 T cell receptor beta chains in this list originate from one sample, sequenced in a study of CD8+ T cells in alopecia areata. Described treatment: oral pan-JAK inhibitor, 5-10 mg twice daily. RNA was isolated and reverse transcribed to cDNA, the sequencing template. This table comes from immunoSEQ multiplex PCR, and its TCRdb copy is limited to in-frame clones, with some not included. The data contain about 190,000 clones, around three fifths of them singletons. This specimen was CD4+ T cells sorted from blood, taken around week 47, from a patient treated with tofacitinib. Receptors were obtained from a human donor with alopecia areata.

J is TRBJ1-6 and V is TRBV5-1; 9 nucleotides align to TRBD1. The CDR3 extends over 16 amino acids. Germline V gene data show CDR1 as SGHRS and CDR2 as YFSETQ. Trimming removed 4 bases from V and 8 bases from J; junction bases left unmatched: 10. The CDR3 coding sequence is TGCGCCAGCAGCGACTCCGGGACAGGGTATGATTCACCCCTCCACTTT. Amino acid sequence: CASSDSGTGYDSPLHF.

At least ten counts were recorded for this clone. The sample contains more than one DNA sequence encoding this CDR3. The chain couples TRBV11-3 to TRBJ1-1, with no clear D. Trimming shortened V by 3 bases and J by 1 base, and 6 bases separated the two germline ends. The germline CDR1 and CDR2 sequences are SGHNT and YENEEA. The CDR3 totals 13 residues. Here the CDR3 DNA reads TGTGCCAGCAGCTTCAGCAGGAACACTGAAGCTTTCTTT. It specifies CASSFSRNTEAFF.

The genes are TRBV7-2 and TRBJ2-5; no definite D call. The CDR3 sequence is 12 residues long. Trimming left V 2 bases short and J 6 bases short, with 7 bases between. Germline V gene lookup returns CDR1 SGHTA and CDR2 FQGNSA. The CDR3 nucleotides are TGTGCCAGCAGCTTATTAAGGCAGACCCAGTACTTC. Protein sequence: CASSLLRQTQYF.

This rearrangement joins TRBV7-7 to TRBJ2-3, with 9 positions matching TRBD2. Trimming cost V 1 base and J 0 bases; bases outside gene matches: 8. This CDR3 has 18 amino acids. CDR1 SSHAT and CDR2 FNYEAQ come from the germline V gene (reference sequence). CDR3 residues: CASSLGPQRGASTDTQYF. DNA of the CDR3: TGTGCCAGCAGCTTAGGTCCCCAGCGGGGGGCGAGCACAGATACGCAGTATTTT. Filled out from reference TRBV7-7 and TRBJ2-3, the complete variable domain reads GAGVSQSPRYKVTKRGQDVTLRCDPISSHATLYWYQQALGQGPEFLTYFNYEAQPDKSGLPSDRFSAERPEGSISTLTIQRTEQRDSAMYRCASSLGPQRGASTDTQYFGPGTRLTVL.

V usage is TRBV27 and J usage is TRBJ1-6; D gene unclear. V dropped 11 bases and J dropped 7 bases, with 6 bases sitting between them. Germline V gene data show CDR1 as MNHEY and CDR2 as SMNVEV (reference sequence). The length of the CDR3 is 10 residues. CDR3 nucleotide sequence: TGTGCCGCGAGAAATTCACCCCTCCACTTT. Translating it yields CAARNSPLHF.